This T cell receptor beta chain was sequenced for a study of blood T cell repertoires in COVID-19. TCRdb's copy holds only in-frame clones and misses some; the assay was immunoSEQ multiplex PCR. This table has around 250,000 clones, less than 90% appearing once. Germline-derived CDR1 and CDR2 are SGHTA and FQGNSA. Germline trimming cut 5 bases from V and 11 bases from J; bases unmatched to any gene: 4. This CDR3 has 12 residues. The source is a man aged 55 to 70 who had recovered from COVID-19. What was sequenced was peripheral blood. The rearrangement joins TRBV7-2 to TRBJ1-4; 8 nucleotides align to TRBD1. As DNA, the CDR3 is TGTGCCAGCAGCCCCGGACAGGGCAAACTGTTTTTT. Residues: CASSPGQGKLFF.